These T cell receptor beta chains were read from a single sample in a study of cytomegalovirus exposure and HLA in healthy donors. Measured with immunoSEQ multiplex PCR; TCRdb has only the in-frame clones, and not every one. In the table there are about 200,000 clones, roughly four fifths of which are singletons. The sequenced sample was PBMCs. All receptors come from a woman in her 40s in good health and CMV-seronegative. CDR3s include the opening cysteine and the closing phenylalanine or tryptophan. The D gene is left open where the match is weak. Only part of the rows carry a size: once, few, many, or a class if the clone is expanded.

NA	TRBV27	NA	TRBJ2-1	CASSGLGTLYEQFF	TGTGCCAGCTCGGGACTTGGGACCTTATATGAGCAGTTCTTC
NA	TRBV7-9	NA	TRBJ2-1	CASRSVLNEQFF	TGTGCCAGCAGAAGCGTTCTAAATGAGCAGTTCTTC
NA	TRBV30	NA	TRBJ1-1	CAWLSNTEAFF	TGTGCCTGGTTAAGCAACACTGAAGCTTTCTTT
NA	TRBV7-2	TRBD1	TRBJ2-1	CASSLGTGGGNEQFF	TGTGCCAGCAGCTTAGGGACAGGGGGGGGGAATGAGCAGTTCTTC
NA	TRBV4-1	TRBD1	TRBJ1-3	CASSREPGQGLGNTIYF	TGCGCCAGCAGCCGGGAGCCGGGACAGGGGCTCGGAAACACCATATATTTT
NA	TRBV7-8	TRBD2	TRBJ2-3	CASSPWTSGITDTQYF	TGTGCCAGCAGCCCCTGGACTAGCGGAATCACAGATACGCAGTATTTT
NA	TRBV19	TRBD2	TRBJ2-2	CASSSHKGRETGELFF	TGTGCCAGTAGCTCCCACAAAGGGAGGGAGACCGGGGAGCTGTTTTTT
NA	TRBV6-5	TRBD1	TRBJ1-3	CASSYSGRQGETIYF	TGTGCCAGCAGTTACTCGGGGAGACAGGGAGAAACCATATATTTT
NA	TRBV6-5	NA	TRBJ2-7	CASSYAPRTDYEQYF	TGTGCCAGCAGTTACGCCCCCAGAACCGACTACGAGCAGTACTTC
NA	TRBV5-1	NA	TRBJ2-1	CASSASSSAYNEQFF	TGCGCCAGCAGCGCTTCTAGCAGCGCCTACAATGAGCAGTTCTTC
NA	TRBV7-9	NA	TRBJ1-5	CASSLGAGDVNQPQHF	TGCGCCAGCAGCCTTGGGGCAGGCGATGTCAATCAGCCCCAGCATTTT
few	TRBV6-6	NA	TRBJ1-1	CASNGRTRDTEAFF	TGTGCCAGCAACGGTAGGACCAGGGACACTGAAGCTTTCTTT
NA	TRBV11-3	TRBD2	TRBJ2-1	CASSLEGLASNEQFF	TGTGCCAGCAGCTTAGAGGGACTAGCGAGCAATGAGCAGTTCTTC
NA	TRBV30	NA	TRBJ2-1	CAWVPLEGATDNEQFF	TGTGCCTGGGTTCCCCTGGAAGGGGCTACTGACAATGAGCAGTTCTTC